The 26 T cell receptor beta chains below come from one sample, sequenced in a study of technical replicates of blood from a handful of donors. This table comes from immunoSEQ multiplex PCR, and its TCRdb copy is limited to in-frame clones, with some not included. The sample has approximately 70,000 clones, roughly 94% seen once. Sequenced: T cells isolated from PBMCs. These receptor sequences come from a human donor in good health.

The chain joins TRBV19 to TRBJ1-2; D not certain. The CDR3 has 13 residues. V lost 3 bases to trimming and J lost 3 bases, with 8 bases between them. The germline V gene has CDR1 LNHDA and CDR2 SQIVND (reference sequence). For the CDR3, the DNA is TGTGCCAGTAGTATTAATGACTACTATGGCTACACCTTC. Protein product: CASSINDYYGYTF.

This clone was counted a single time. CDR3 sequence reads: CASIPGQLNYGYTF. The CDR3 DNA is TGTGCCAGCATTCCGGGACAGTTAAACTATGGCTACACCTTC. The V and J genes are TRBV28 and TRBJ1-2; 7 nucleotides agree with TRBD1. The CDR3 contains 14 residues. The germline CDR1 and CDR2 sequences are MDHEN and SYDVKM. Trimming cost V 7 bases and J 2 bases; bases outside gene matches: 7.

V and J are TRBV5-1 and TRBJ1-1; the match to TRBD1 covers 7 bases. Looked up from germline, CDR1 is SGHRS and CDR2 is YFSETQ. The CDR3 totals 15 residues. With V trimmed by 2 bases and J by 3 bases, 7 bases remained unmatched. This CDR3 reads CASSLNRGGYTEAFF. The CDR3 nucleotides read TGCGCCAGCAGCTTAAACAGGGGTGGGTACACTGAAGCTTTCTTT.

The chain uses TRBV4-2 and TRBJ1-1; tentatively, D is TRBD1 (6 bases). The germline V gene has CDR1 LGHNA and CDR2 YNFKEQ. The CDR3 extends over 15 amino acids. Trimming pared 0 bases from V and 3 bases from J, leaving 11 bases between. CDR3 DNA sequence: TGTGCCAGCAGCCAAGAAGGGGGAGAGGACACTGAAGCTTTCTTT. Its protein product is CASSQEGGEDTEAFF.

This clone occurred once. The J gene is TRBJ1-2, the V gene TRBV5-1; 12 bases are shared with TRBD1. This CDR3 spans 15 amino acids. The J segment lost 3 bases and the V segment lost 7 bases, leaving 7 bases of the junction unmatched. Germline values: CDR1 SGHRS, CDR2 YFSETQ. Here the CDR3 DNA reads TGCGCCAGCCGGGACAGGGGGCAAACGGACTATGGCTACACCTTC. It encodes CASRDRGQTDYGYTF.

The chain couples TRBV25-1 to TRBJ2-3, with D unclear. The CDR3 spans 13 residues. Trimming shortened V by 2 bases and J by 1 base, and 4 bases separated the two germline ends. Germline V gives CDR1 MGHDK, CDR2 SYGVNS. The CDR3 DNA follows: TGTGCCAGCAGTGAAGGAGGCACAGATACGCAGTATTTT. Protein sequence: CASSEGGTDTQYF.

The chain has TRBV18 and TRBJ1-1; D might be TRBD1 (5 bases). Germline V gives CDR1 KGHSH, CDR2 LQKENI. V was pared by 2 bases and J by 3 bases, with 16 bases between. The CDR3 length is 16 residues. The CDR3 spells CASSPWGPTGDTEAFF. The CDR3 region has the DNA TGTGCCAGCTCACCATGGGGCCCGACGGGGGACACTGAAGCTTTCTTT. The entire variable domain, with the rest obtained from reference TRBV18 and TRBJ1-1, is as follows: NAGVMQNPRHLVRRRGQEARLRCSPMKGHSHVYWYRQLPEEGLKFMVYLQKENIIDESGMPKERFSAEFPKEGPSILRIQQVVRGDSAAYFCASSPWGPTGDTEAFFGQGTRLTVV.

In the case of this clone: One end of the junction fails to match germline, which may point to a read error. The CDR3 sequence is CASSLLAGISNEQYF. DNA for the CDR3: TGTGCCAGCAGTTTACTAGCGGGAATCTCCAACGAGCAGTACTTC. The chain joins TRBV27 to TRBJ2-7; TRBD2 agrees at 9 bases. CDR3 length equals 15 residues. Per germline, CDR1 MNHEY and CDR2 SMNVEV (reference sequence).

The chain joins TRBV7-9 to TRBJ2-7, with 9 bases matching TRBD2. Germline CDR1 and CDR2: SEHNR and FQNEAQ (reference sequence). The CDR3 spans 15 residues. The trim removed 1 base at V and 4 bases at J, leaving 5 bases unmatched. CDR3 loop: CASSLDRLAGYEQYF. The CDR3 DNA sequence: TGTGCCAGCAGCTTAGACCGTCTAGCGGGGTACGAGCAGTACTTC. The full variable domain, its missing parts supplied by reference TRBV7-9 and TRBJ2-7, is DTGVSQNPRHKITKRGQNVTFRCDPISEHNRLYWYRQTLGQGPEFLTYFQNEAQLEKSRLLSDRFSAERPKGSFSTLEIQRTEQGDSAMYLCASSLDRLAGYEQYFGPGTRLTVT.

The chain employs TRBV14 and TRBJ1-1; possible D gene TRBD1, 5 bases. The V gene's germline CDR1 is SGHDN and CDR2 FVKESK. This CDR3 spans 18 amino acids. V shed 0 bases and J shed 1 base, with 18 bases lying between them. CDR3 amino acids: CASSQEGPRVMRNTEAFF. CDR3 coding DNA: TGTGCCAGCAGCCAAGAGGGCCCCAGGGTGATGAGGAACACTGAAGCTTTCTTT.

The chain uses TRBV21-1 and TRBJ1-4; TRBD1, as called in the table, went unchecked against the DNA. TRBV21-1 is a pseudogene locus. The CDR3 is 15 residues long. The DNA of the CDR3 is TGTGCCAGCAGGGAACCCTACACAGCCCCGGGACAGGAAACTTTT. Protein sequence: CASREPYTAPGQETF.

The chain combines TRBV11-2 with TRBJ2-7, with D unresolved. The CDR3 covers 13 residues. CDR1 and CDR2 (germline): SGHAT, FQNNGV. V was clipped by 4 bases and J by 9 bases, with 16 bases between them. CDR3 sequence: CASSSHLGTMQYF. The CDR3 DNA reads TGTGCCAGCAGCTCCCATCTCGGTACGATGCAGTACTTC. Looking up the rest from reference TRBV11-2 and TRBJ2-7 gives the full variable domain: EAGVAQSPRYKIIEKRQSVAFWCNPISGHATLYWYQQILGQGPKLLIQFQNNGVVDDSQLPKDRFSAERLKGVDSTLKIQPAKLEDSAVYLCASSSHLGTMQYFGPGTRLTVT.

The chain has TRBV19 and TRBJ2-2; the match to TRBD2 covers 10 bases. The CDR3 is 16 amino acids. Looked up from germline, CDR1 is LNHDA and CDR2 is SQIVND (reference sequence). V was pared by 3 bases and J by 2 bases, with 3 bases of the junction left unmatched. The CDR3 DNA reads TGTGCCAGTAGTATGGAACTAGCGGGAAACACCGGGGAGCTGTTTTTT. Protein sequence: CASSMELAGNTGELFF.

The rearrangement uses TRBV27 and TRBJ1-1; D is ambiguous. The V end was cut by 3 bases, the J end by 4 bases, with 12 bases between. Germline CDR1 reads MNHEY; CDR2 reads SMNVEV (reference sequence). The length of the CDR3 is 14 residues. CDR3 residues: CASSLGYGVTEAFF. In DNA form, the CDR3 reads TGTGCCAGCAGTTTGGGTTACGGGGTCACTGAAGCTTTCTTT.

CDR3 nucleotide sequence: TGTGCCAGCAGTTTAGAGGGTTGGACTGAAGCTTTCTTT. Translated, it gives CASSLEGWTEAFF. This chain joins TRBV27 and TRBJ1-1; D uncertain. The CDR3 has 13 amino acids. Trimming cost V 2 bases and J 5 bases, with 9 bases left between them. The V gene's germline CDR1 is MNHEY and CDR2 SMNVEV (reference sequence).

The J gene is TRBJ1-4, the V gene TRBV4-1; no clear D. Germline assignment: CDR1 MGHRA and CDR2 YSYEKL. Trimming removed 4 bases from V and 7 bases from J, with 10 bases in between. CDR3 length equals 13 residues. CDR3 DNA: TGCGCCAGCAGCCTCCTAGTCGGTGAAAAACTGTTTTTT. It codes for CASSLLVGEKLFF.

The chain links TRBV7-8 to TRBJ2-5; 14 bases align to TRBD2. The CDR3 is made up of 16 amino acids. V lost 7 bases to trimming and J lost 5 bases; unmatched junction nucleotides: 9. Germline V gene lookup returns CDR1 SGHVS and CDR2 FQNEAQ. The CDR3 sequence: CASNNPRLAGGETQYF. The CDR3 DNA sequence: TGTGCCAGCAACAACCCCAGACTAGCGGGAGGGGAGACCCAGTACTTC.

This clone rates as medium-sized (0.01 to 0.1%). V usage is TRBV6-6 and J usage is TRBJ1-1; 8 bases fit TRBD1. The CDR3 consists of 13 residues. J lost 4 bases, V lost 7 bases, and 5 bases had no gene match. Germline-derived CDR1 and CDR2 are MNHNY and SVGAGI (reference sequence). The CDR3 nucleotides read TGTGCCAGCACTAGACAGGGGATCACTGAAGCTTTCTTT. Translated, it gives CASTRQGITEAFF.

The chain couples TRBV4-2 to TRBJ1-1, with D perhaps matching TRBD1 (5 bases). The V end lost 4 bases, the J end lost 2 bases, and 14 bases lay between the germline ends. Germline CDR1 LGHNA, CDR2 YNFKEQ. The CDR3 extends over 15 amino acids. The CDR3 sequence is CASSPHTGTNTEAFF. DNA of the CDR3: TGTGCCAGCAGCCCCCACACAGGAACCAACACTGAAGCTTTCTTT.

This clone turned up a few times. The chain joins TRBV19 to TRBJ1-1, with 9 nucleotides matching TRBD1. CDR1 is LNHDA, CDR2 SQIVND, per germline (reference sequence). After removal of 3 bases from V and 0 bases from J, the junction contained 2 bases not matched to a gene. The CDR3 length is 15 residues. The CDR3 coding sequence is TGTGCCAGTAGTATGGGACAGGGTATGAACACTGAAGCTTTCTTT. This sequence encodes CASSMGQGMNTEAFF.

This clone was picked up one time. This sequence joins TRBV19 and TRBJ1-2, with D possibly TRBD1 on 5 matching bases. V was pared by 3 bases and J by 2 bases, with 13 bases between. From germline, CDR1 is LNHDA and CDR2 SQIVND (reference sequence). The CDR3 consists of 15 residues. The CDR3 loop is CASSIRGGGNYGYTF. For the CDR3, the DNA is TGTGCCAGTAGTATCCGGGGGGGAGGAAACTATGGCTACACCTTC.

The CDR3 DNA reads TGTGCCAGCAGCGCCCAACTCGGCGGGGGTTCCTACAATGAGCAGTTCTTC. This sequence encodes CASSAQLGGGSYNEQFF. This chain links TRBV9 with TRBJ2-1, with 7 bases lining up with TRBD2. Trimming took 3 bases from V and 1 from J; bases not matched to a gene: 10. The CDR3 consists of 17 residues. Germline V gene lookup returns CDR1 SGDLS and CDR2 YYNGEE.

The chain uses TRBV7-3 and TRBJ1-1; D unresolved. The germline V gene encodes CDR1 SGHTA and CDR2 FQGTGA. The CDR3 loop spans 13 amino acids. V lost 3 bases to trimming and J lost 5 bases, with 10 bases between them. The CDR3 loop reads CASSFFNRTEAFF. In DNA, the CDR3 is TGTGCCAGCAGCTTTTTTAACCGGACTGAAGCTTTCTTT.

The chain uses TRBV9 and TRBJ2-7; D unresolved. Trimming shortened V by 2 bases and J by 3 bases, and 12 bases separated the two germline ends. The germline CDR1 and CDR2 sequences are SGDLS and YYNGEE. The CDR3 extends over 14 amino acids. This CDR3 is CASSVSQDNYEQYF. CDR3 bases: TGTGCCAGCAGCGTCAGTCAAGATAACTACGAGCAGTACTTC.

This clone was seen a few times. DNA for the CDR3: TGTGCCAGTAGTATGGGGACAGAAGCTTTCTTT. The encoded protein is CASSMGTEAFF. The chain carries TRBV19 and TRBJ1-1; D might be TRBD1 (6 bases). The CDR3 contains 11 residues. Trimming removed 3 bases from V and 8 bases from J, with 7 bases in between. CDR1 and CDR2 (germline): LNHDA, SQIVND (reference sequence).

V usage is TRBV7-2 and J usage is TRBJ1-1; D possibly corresponds to TRBD1 (6 bases). Germline V gene sequence: CDR1 SGHTA, CDR2 FQGNSA. The V gene lost 0 bases and the J gene lost 0 bases, with 17 bases spanning the gap. CDR3 size: 18 residues. The CDR3 DNA reads TGTGCCAGCAGCTTAGCTCTTACAGGGTGGGGGATGAACACTGAAGCTTTCTTT. It translates to CASSLALTGWGMNTEAFF. Variable domain in full (rest from reference TRBV7-2 and TRBJ1-1): GAGVSQSPSNKVTEKGKDVELRCDPISGHTALYWYRQSLGQGLEFLIYFQGNSAPDKSGLPSDRFSAERTGGSVSTLTIQRTQQEDSAVYLCASSLALTGWGMNTEAFFGQGTRLTVV.